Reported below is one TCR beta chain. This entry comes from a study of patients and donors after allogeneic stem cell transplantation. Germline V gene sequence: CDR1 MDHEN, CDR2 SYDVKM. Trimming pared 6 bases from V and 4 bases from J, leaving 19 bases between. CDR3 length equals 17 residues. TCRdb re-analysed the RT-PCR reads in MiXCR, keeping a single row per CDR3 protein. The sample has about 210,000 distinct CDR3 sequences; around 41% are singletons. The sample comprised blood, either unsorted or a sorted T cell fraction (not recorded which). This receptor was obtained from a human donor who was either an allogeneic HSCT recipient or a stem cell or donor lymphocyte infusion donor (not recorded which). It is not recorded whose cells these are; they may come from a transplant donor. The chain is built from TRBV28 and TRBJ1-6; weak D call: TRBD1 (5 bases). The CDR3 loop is CASSLYADRTYNSPLHF. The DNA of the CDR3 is TGTGCCAGCAGCCTCTACGCCGACAGAACTTATAATTCACCCCTCCACTTT. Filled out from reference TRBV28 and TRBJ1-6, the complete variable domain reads DVKVTQSSRYLVKRTGEKVFLECVQDMDHENMFWYRQDPGLGLRLIYFSYDVKMKEKGDIPEGYSVSREKKERFSLILESASTNQTSMYLCASSLYADRTYNSPLHFGNGTRLTVT.